Sequencing of this T cell receptor beta chain was carried out in a study of blood T cell repertoires in COVID-19. Looked up from germline, CDR1 is LGHNA and CDR2 is YSLEER. The CDR3 sequence is 16 residues long. Trimming cost V 0 bases and J 7 bases; bases outside gene matches: 11. Those enrolled, adults aged roughly 18 to 100 years, came from roughly 23 US areas. The recovered donors of Cohort 3 showed two negative PCRs, clearance, or symptom resolution. Data came from immunoSEQ multiplex PCR; TCRdb stores just in-frame clones and leaves some out. The table has a few hundred thousand clones, roughly 91% seen once; the top ten hold over 7.5%.

The gene calls are TRBV4-3 and TRBJ1-1, with 7 bases fitting TRBD1. The receptor was isolated from a middle-aged man who had recovered from COVID-19. The sample taken for sequencing was PBMCs or T cells enriched from blood (not recorded which). The CDR3 region is CASSQEVRQGSGEAFF. CDR3 nucleotides: TGCGCCAGCAGCCAAGAGGTCCGACAGGGTTCGGGTGAAGCTTTCTTT.